This passage covers 15 T cell receptor beta chains from one sample sequenced in a study of T cells in Graves' hyperthyroidism and ophthalmopathy. The TCR beta CDR3 regions underwent amplification using RNA transcripts as the source. The HTBI primer set drove a first-round RT-PCR of the TCR CDR3. TCRdb reanalysed the multiplex PCR reads using MiXCR and keeps one entry per CDR3 protein. This sample yields more than 300,000 distinct CDR3 sequences, of which less than 20% are seen a single time; about 38% belongs to the top ten. Sample: blood. The receptors originated from a young man with Graves' ophthalmopathy.

The rearrangement links TRBV20-1 to TRBJ2-7; 7 nucleotides align to TRBD1. Germline trimming cut 2 bases from V and 4 bases from J; bases unmatched to any gene: 8. This CDR3 is built from 14 residues. Looked up from germline, CDR1 is DFQATT and CDR2 is SNEGSKA (reference sequence). The CDR3 nucleotides are TGCAGTGCTAGACCCCGGACAGGAGTATACGAGCAGTACTTC. Translation gives CSARPRTGVYEQYF.

CDR3 protein: CASSQTRTGTNEQFF. As DNA, the CDR3 is TGCGCCAGCAGCCAAACTCGGACAGGGACGAATGAGCAGTTCTTC. This rearrangement joins TRBV4-1 to TRBJ2-1, with 8 bases matching TRBD1. The V segment lost 2 bases and the J segment 7 bases; nucleotides outside the gene matches: 7. The germline V gene encodes CDR1 MGHRA and CDR2 YSYEKL. CDR3 length: 15 residues.

The J gene is TRBJ1-5, the V gene TRBV5-5, with a tentative D call TRBD1 (6 bases). The CDR3 is 15 residues long. Germline CDR1 and CDR2: SGHKS and YYEKEE (reference sequence). V lost 4 bases, J lost 1 base, and 12 bases lay in between. The CDR3 region is CASSIGQSSNQPQHF. The CDR3 nucleotides read TGTGCCAGCAGCATAGGACAGTCGAGCAATCAGCCCCAGCATTTT.

This clonotype was recorded at least ten times. The chain recombines TRBV11-2 with TRBJ2-7, with 13 positions matching TRBD2. V shed 0 bases, J shed 7 bases, and the junction held 3 bases outside the gene matches. The CDR3 sequence is 15 residues long. Germline assignment: CDR1 SGHAT and CDR2 FQNNGV. The CDR3 DNA follows: TGTGCCAGCAGCTTAGAACTAGCGGGGGGGTTTGAGCAGTACTTC. Translation: CASSLELAGGFEQYF.

This clonotype was picked up many times. J is TRBJ2-3 and V is TRBV6-1; TRBD2 matches at 14 bases. From germline, CDR1 is MNHNS and CDR2 SASEGT. CDR3 length: 15 amino acids. J gave up 5 bases and V 6 bases, and 4 bases lay outside the gene matches. CDR3 DNA: TGTGCCAGCAGAGGGACTAGCGGGGGCCTAGATACGCAGTATTTT. As protein: CASRGTSGGLDTQYF.

This clonotype has at least ten counts. The chain combines TRBV28 with TRBJ1-5, with D unresolved. CDR3 size: 14 residues. V shed 6 bases and J shed 2 bases, with 11 bases lying between them. Germline V gives CDR1 MDHEN, CDR2 SYDVKM. The CDR3 reads CASRPISGNQPQHF. The CDR3, as DNA: TGTGCCAGCAGGCCGATTTCGGGCAATCAGCCCCAGCATTTT.

The chain has TRBV19 and TRBJ2-2; no definite D call. Germline V gene sequence: CDR1 LNHDA, CDR2 SQIVND (reference sequence). The V gene lost 10 bases and the J gene lost 4 bases, with 10 bases spanning the gap. The CDR3 covers 12 residues. This CDR3 reads CATAGPTGELFF. The CDR3, as DNA: TGTGCCACCGCAGGTCCCACCGGGGAGCTGTTTTTT. Supplemented by reference TRBV19 and TRBJ2-2, the full variable domain reads DGGITQSPKYLFRKEGQNVTLSCEQNLNHDAMYWYRQDPGQGLRLIYYSQIVNDFQKGDIAEGYSVSREKKESFPLTVTSAQKNPTAFYLCATAGPTGELFFGEGSRLTVL.

In this sample, this clonotype turned up many times. The rearrangement joins TRBV24-1 to TRBJ1-4; D is ambiguous. CDR3 size: 15 residues. V was shortened by 4 bases and J by 8 bases, with 16 bases between the two germline ends. The V gene's germline CDR1 is KGHDR and CDR2 SFDVKD. Here the CDR3 DNA reads TGTGCCACCAGTGACCGGACGGACGGACGGGAAAAACTGTTTTTT. Translation: CATSDRTDGREKLFF.

Ten or more counts support this clonotype. This chain joins TRBV3-1 and TRBJ2-2; D remains unclear. The CDR3 sequence is 12 residues long. V was pared by 1 base and J by 6 bases, with 3 bases between. Germline assignment: CDR1 LGHDT and CDR2 YNNKEL (reference sequence). The CDR3 sequence: CASSQGAGELFF. The CDR3 DNA reads as TGTGCCAGCAGCCAAGGGGCCGGGGAGCTGTTTTTT.

Many counts were recorded for this clonotype. The rearrangement joins TRBV12-3 or TRBV12-4 to TRBJ1-2; tentative D call: TRBD1 (5 bases). Between the trimmed V and J ends, which lost 1 base and 3 bases, there was a span of 12 bases. The CDR3 sequence is 15 residues long. The CDR3 DNA reads as TGTGCCAGCAGTTTAGAAGGGACCGACGACTATGGCTACACCTTC. This encodes CASSLEGTDDYGYTF.

There are many counts of this clonotype. The chain carries TRBV18 and TRBJ2-5; D not resolved. The V end lost 2 bases, the J end lost 9 bases, and 13 bases lay between the germline ends. Looked up from germline, CDR1 is KGHSH and CDR2 is LQKENI. This CDR3 is built from 13 residues. CDR3 nucleotide sequence: TGTGCCAGCTCACCATCCGACACCAGGCCCCAGTACTTC. Translation gives CASSPSDTRPQYF.

This clonotype was seen repeatedly, ten times or more. The V call is TRBV7-9, the J call TRBJ1-5; no clear D gene. The germline V gene has CDR1 SEHNR and CDR2 FQNEAQ (reference sequence). This CDR3 has 17 residues. V dropped 1 base and J dropped 7 bases, with 20 bases sitting between them. The CDR3 DNA sequence: TGTGCCAGCAGCTTAGAAGGGAAGGTGGGAGGAGGACAGCCCCAGCATTTT. Translated, it gives CASSLEGKVGGGQPQHF.

This clonotype was detected many times. The CDR3 sequence: CASSWGPSYEQYF. In DNA form, the CDR3 reads TGTGCCAGCAGCTGGGGACCCTCATACGAGCAGTACTTC. This chain links TRBV3-1 with TRBJ2-7; D possibly matches TRBD1 or TRBD2 (5 bases each). Per the germline V gene, CDR1 is LGHDT and CDR2 is YNNKEL (reference sequence). CDR3 length equals 13 residues. V was clipped by 5 bases and J by 4 bases, with 12 bases between them.

In its sample, this clonotype was seen a few times. The V call is TRBV19, the J call TRBJ1-1, with unresolved D. The CDR3 spans 13 residues. With 7 bases removed from V and 0 bases from J, the gap between germline ends came to 9 bases. Germline V lookup: CDR1 LNHDA, CDR2 SQIVND (reference sequence). CDR3 sequence reads: CASTAGLNTEAFF. DNA of the CDR3: TGTGCCAGTACAGCGGGCCTGAACACTGAAGCTTTCTTT.

The chain joins TRBV3-1 to TRBJ2-3; 11 nucleotides match TRBD2. Trimming removed 4 bases from V and 0 bases from J; junction bases left unmatched: 9. Germline V lookup: CDR1 LGHDT, CDR2 YNNKEL (reference sequence). The CDR3 has 18 residues. CDR3 nucleotide sequence: TGTGCCAGCAGCCTAACTAGCGGGGGAGGGCGAAGCACAGATACGCAGTATTTT. This sequence encodes CASSLTSGGGRSTDTQYF.